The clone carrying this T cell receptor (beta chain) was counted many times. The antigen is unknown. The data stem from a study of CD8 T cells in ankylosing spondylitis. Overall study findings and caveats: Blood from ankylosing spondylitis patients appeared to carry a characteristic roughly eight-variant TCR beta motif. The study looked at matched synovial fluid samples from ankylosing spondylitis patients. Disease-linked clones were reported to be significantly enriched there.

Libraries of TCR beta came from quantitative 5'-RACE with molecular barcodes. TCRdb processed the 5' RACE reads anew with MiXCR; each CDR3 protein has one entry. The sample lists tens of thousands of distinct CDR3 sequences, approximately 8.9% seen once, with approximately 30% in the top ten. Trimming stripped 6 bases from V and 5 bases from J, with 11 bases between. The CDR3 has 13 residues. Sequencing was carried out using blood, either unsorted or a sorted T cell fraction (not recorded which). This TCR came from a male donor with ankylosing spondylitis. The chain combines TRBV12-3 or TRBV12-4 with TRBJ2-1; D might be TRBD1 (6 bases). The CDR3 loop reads CASSTGTHNEQFF. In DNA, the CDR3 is TGTGCCAGCAGCACAGGGACACACAATGAGCAGTTCTTC.